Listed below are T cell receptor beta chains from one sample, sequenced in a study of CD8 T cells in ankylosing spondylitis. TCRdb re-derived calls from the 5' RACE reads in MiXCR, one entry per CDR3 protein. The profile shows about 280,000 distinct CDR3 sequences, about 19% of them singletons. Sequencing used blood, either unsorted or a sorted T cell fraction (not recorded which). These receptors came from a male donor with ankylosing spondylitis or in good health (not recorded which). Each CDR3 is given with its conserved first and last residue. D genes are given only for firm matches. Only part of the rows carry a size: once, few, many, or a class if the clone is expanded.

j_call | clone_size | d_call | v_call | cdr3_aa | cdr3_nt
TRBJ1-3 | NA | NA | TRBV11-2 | CASSIPQGSGNTIYF | TGTGCCAGCAGCATACCACAGGGCTCTGGAAACACCATATATTTT
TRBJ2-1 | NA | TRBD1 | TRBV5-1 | CASSSTGVPWNEQFF | TGCGCCAGCAGCTCCACAGGGGTTCCCTGGAATGAGCAGTTCTTC
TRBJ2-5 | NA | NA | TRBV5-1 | CASSFGMQTQYF | TGCGCCAGCAGCTTCGGGATGCAGACCCAGTACTTC
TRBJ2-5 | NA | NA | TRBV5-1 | CASSLFMTYQETQYF | TGCGCCAGCAGCCTTTTTATGACGTACCAAGAGACCCAGTACTTC
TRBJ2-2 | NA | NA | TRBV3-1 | CASSQGLPGELFF | TGTGCCAGCAGCCAAGGGTTACCCGGGGAGCTGTTTTTT
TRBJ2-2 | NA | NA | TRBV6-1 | CASGGARWELFF | TGTGCCAGCGGCGGCGCCAGGTGGGAGCTGTTTTTT
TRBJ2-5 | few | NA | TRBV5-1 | CASSLSNQETQYF | TGCGCCAGCAGCTTATCTAACCAAGAGACCCAGTACTTC
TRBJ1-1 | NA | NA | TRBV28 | CASTGLRGFTEAFF | TGTGCCAGCACTGGACTGAGGGGGTTCACTGAAGCTTTCTTT
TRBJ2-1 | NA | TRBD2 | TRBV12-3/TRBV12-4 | CASSPSGLVQFF | TGTGCCAGCAGTCCGTCGGGACTAGTTCAGTTCTTC
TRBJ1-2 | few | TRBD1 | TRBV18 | CASSTTGTDYGYTF | TGTGCCAGCTCAACGACAGGGACGGACTATGGCTACACCTTC